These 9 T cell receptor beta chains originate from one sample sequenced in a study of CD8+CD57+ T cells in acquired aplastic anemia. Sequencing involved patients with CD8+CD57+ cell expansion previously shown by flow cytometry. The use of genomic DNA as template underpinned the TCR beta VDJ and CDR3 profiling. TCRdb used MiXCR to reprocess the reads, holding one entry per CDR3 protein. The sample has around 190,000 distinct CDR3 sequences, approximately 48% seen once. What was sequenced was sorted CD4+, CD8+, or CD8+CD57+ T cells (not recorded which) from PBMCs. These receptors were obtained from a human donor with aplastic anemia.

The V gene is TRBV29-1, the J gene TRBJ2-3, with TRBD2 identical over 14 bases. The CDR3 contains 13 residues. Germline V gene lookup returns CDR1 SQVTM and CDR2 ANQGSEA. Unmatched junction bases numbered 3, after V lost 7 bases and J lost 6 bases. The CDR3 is CSGRTSGGDTQYF. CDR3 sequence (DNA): TGCAGCGGCCGGACTAGCGGGGGGGATACGCAGTATTTT.

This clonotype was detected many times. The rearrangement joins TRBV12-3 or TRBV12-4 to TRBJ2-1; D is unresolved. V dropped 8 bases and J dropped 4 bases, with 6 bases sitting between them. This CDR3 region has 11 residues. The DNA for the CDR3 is TGTGCCAGCTCCGAATACAATGAGCAGTTCTTC. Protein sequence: CASSEYNEQFF.

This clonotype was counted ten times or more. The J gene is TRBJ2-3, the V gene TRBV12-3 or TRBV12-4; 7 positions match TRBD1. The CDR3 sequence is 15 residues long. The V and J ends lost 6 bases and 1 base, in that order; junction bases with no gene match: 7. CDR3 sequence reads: CASRRQGLRTDTQYF. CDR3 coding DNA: TGTGCCAGCAGAAGACAGGGTTTGCGCACAGATACGCAGTATTTT.

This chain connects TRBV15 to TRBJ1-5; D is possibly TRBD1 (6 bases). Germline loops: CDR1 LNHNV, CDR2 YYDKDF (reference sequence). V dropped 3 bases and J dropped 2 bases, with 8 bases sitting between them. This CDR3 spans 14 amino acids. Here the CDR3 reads CATSRDSRNQPQHF. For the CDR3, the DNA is TGTGCCACCAGCAGGGACAGCCGCAATCAGCCCCAGCATTTT. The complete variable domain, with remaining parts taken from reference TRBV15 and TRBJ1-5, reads DAMVIQNPRYQVTQFGKPVTLSCSQTLNHNVMYWYQQKSSQAPKLLFHYYDKDFNNEADTPDNFQSRRPNTSFCFLDIRSPGLGDTAMYLCATSRDSRNQPQHFGDGTRLSIL.

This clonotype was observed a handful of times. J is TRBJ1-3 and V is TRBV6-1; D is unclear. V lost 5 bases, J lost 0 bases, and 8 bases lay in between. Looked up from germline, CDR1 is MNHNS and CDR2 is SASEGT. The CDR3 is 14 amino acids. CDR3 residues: CASSRLISGNTIYF. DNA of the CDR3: TGTGCCAGCAGTCGCCTTATCTCTGGAAACACCATATATTTT.

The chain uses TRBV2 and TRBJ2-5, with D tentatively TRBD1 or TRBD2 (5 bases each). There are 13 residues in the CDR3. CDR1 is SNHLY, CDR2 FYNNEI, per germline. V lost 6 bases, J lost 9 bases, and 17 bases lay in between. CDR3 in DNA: TGTGCCAGCAGGTGGGGGTGGGATCAGCCCCAGTACTTC. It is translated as CASRWGWDQPQYF.

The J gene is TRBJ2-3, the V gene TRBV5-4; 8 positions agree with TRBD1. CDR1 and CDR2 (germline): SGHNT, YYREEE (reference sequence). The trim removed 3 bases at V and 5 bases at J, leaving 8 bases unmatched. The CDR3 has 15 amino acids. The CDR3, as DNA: TGTGCCAGCAGCTCAACGACAGGGGTGGGAGATACGCAGTATTTT. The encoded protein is CASSSTTGVGDTQYF.

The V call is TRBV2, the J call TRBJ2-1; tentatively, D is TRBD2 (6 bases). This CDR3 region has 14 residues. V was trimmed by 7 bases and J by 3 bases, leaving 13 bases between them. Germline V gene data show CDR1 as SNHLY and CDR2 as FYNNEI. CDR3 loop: CASKSVGGYNEQFF. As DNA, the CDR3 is TGTGCCAGCAAGAGCGTCGGGGGCTACAATGAGCAGTTCTTC.

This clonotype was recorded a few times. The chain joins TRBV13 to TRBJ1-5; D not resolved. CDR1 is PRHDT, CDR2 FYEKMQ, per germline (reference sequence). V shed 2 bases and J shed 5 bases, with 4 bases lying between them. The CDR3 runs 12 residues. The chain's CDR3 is CASSLRHQPQHF. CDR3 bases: TGTGCCAGCAGCTTACGGCATCAGCCCCAGCATTTT. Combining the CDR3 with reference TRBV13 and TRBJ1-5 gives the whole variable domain AAGVIQSPRHLIKEKRETATLKCYPIPRHDTVYWYQQGPGQDPQFLISFYEKMQSDKGSIPDRFSAQQFSDYHSELNMSSLELGDSALYFCASSLRHQPQHFGDGTRLSIL.